A single sample gave rise to the 12 T cell receptor beta chains below, sequenced in a study of blood T cell repertoires in COVID-19. Libraries were prepared by immunoSEQ multiplex PCR; TCRdb keeps only in-frame clonotypes and omits some of them. This sample has roughly 170,000 clones, with around nine tenths found just once. The material sequenced was peripheral blood. These receptors were collected from a woman in her late teens or twenties who had recovered from COVID-19.

The chain employs TRBV12-3 or TRBV12-4 and TRBJ1-1; D gene uncertain. The CDR3 length is 11 residues. The germline V and J ends were trimmed by 6 bases and 7 bases, with 9 bases remaining between them. CDR3 nucleotides: TGTGCCAGCAGCTCGACGGGTGAAGCTTTCTTT. Translating gives CASSSTGEAFF.

The chain is built from TRBV5-1 and TRBJ2-5, with D possibly TRBD2 on 6 matching bases. Germline loops: CDR1 SGHRS, CDR2 YFSETQ. V was cut by 0 bases and J by 5 bases, with 8 bases left in between. The CDR3 contains 13 residues. Here the CDR3 DNA reads TGCGCCAGCAGCTTGGATGGGAGGGAGACCCAGTACTTC. Translation gives CASSLDGRETQYF.

This chain uses TRBV18 with TRBJ2-3, with D perhaps TRBD2 (6 bases). Per the germline V gene, CDR1 is KGHSH and CDR2 is LQKENI. This CDR3 region has 17 residues. V was pared by 0 bases and J by 2 bases, with 15 bases between. In nucleotides, the CDR3 is TGTGCCAGCTCACCACCGGCGGGACGGCGGACCACAGATACGCAGTATTTT. Residues: CASSPPAGRRTTDTQYF.

The table lists this clone with a count of one. The chain joins TRBV3-1 (or the pseudogene TRBV3-2) to TRBJ1-2; D gene ambiguous. The V gene's germline CDR1 is LGHDT and CDR2 YNNKEL (reference sequence). CDR3 length equals 17 residues. V shed 0 bases and J shed 4 bases, with 18 bases lying between them. CDR3 amino acids: CASSQDIFGNNFYGYTF. CDR3 coding DNA: TGTGCCAGCAGCCAAGATATATTCGGGAACAACTTCTATGGCTACACCTTC.

This rearrangement joins TRBV2 to TRBJ1-5; D gene unclear. CDR3 length: 14 residues. V was pared by 3 bases and J by 4 bases, with 10 bases between. Looked up from germline, CDR1 is SNHLY and CDR2 is FYNNEI. CDR3 DNA sequence: TGTGCCAGCAGTGACAAGACATTGAATCAGCCCCAGCATTTT. Translation gives CASSDKTLNQPQHF. The full variable domain, its missing parts supplied by reference TRBV2 and TRBJ1-5, is EPEVTQTPSHQVTQMGQEVILRCVPISNHLYFYWYRQILGQKVEFLVSFYNNEISEKSEIFDDQFSVERPDGSNFTLKIRSTKLEDSAMYFCASSDKTLNQPQHFGDGTRLSIL.

The chain recombines TRBV11-2 with TRBJ1-1; TRBD1 matches at 7 bases. Germline V CDR1 and CDR2: SGHAT, FQNNGV. The CDR3 is 18 amino acids. The ends lost 1 base at V and 4 bases at J; junction bases unmatched: 15. The CDR3 reads CASSLGQGVVGNGTEAFF. The CDR3 region has the DNA TGTGCCAGCAGCTTAGGTCAGGGGGTGGTGGGAAATGGCACTGAAGCTTTCTTT.

V and J are TRBV19 and TRBJ1-3; D gene uncertain. Germline CDR1 reads LNHDA; CDR2 reads SQIVND (reference sequence). CDR3 length: 14 residues. V dropped 7 bases and J dropped 0 bases, with 10 bases sitting between them. CDR3 nucleotide sequence: TGTGCCAGTACTAATCTGATCTCTGGAAACACCATATATTTT. This sequence encodes CASTNLISGNTIYF.

To note about this clone: Other DNA sequences in this sample translate to the same CDR3. The chain recombines TRBV5-1 with TRBJ2-2; D is unresolved. The CDR3 sequence is 14 residues long. Germline values: CDR1 SGHRS, CDR2 YFSETQ. Trimming stripped 0 bases from V and 5 bases from J, with 8 bases between. CDR3: CASSLGGRTGELFF. CDR3 coding DNA: TGCGCCAGCAGCTTGGGTGGTCGGACCGGGGAGCTGTTTTTT.

The chain joins TRBV29-1 to TRBJ1-3; unclear D gene. Trimming removed 5 bases from V and 0 bases from J, with 5 bases in between. Germline V gene data show CDR1 as SQVTM and CDR2 as ANQGSEA. CDR3 length: 12 amino acids. The chain's CDR3 is CSVPDSGNTIYF. CDR3 DNA sequence: TGCAGCGTTCCAGACTCTGGAAACACCATATATTTT.

The CDR3 DNA reads as TGTGCCAGCAGTAGGGGGAGTAGTGAAAAACTGTTTTTT. The encoded protein is CASSRGSSEKLFF. This rearrangement joins TRBV6-5 to TRBJ1-4, with D perhaps matching TRBD1 (6 bases). Germline V gene lookup returns CDR1 MNHEY and CDR2 SVGAGI. The CDR3 has 13 residues. The V gene lost 5 bases and the J gene lost 7 bases, with 11 bases spanning the gap.

This sequence joins TRBV2 and TRBJ2-7; D possibly corresponds to TRBD2 (5 bases). This CDR3 is built from 14 residues. Germline V gene data show CDR1 as SNHLY and CDR2 as FYNNEI. The ends were cut back, 6 bases at V and 0 bases at J, with 12 bases in the middle. The CDR3 is CASRKDSRSYEQYF. The CDR3 region has the DNA TGTGCCAGCAGAAAGGACTCCCGCTCCTACGAGCAGTACTTC.

This chain links TRBV7-3 with TRBJ2-1, with 9 bases aligning to TRBD1. Trimming took 5 bases from V and 8 from J; bases not matched to a gene: 7. Looked up from germline, CDR1 is SGHTA and CDR2 is FQGTGA. The CDR3 totals 14 residues. The CDR3 nucleotides read TGTGCCAGCAGCGAGGACAGGGGAGGCGATGAGCAGTTCTTC. This codes for CASSEDRGGDEQFF.